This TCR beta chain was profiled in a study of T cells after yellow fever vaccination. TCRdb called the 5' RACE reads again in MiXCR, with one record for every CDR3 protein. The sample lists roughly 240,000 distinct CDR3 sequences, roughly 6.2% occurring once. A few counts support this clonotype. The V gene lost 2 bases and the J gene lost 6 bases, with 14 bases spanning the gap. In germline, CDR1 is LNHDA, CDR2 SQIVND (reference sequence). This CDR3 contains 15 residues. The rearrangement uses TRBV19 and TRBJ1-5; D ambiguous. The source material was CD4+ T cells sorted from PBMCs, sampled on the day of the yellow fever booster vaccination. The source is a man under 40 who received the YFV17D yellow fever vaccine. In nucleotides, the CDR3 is TGTGCCAGTAGTATATCCGGGTCTCGTAGTCAGCCCCAGCATTTT. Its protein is CASSISGSRSQPQHF.